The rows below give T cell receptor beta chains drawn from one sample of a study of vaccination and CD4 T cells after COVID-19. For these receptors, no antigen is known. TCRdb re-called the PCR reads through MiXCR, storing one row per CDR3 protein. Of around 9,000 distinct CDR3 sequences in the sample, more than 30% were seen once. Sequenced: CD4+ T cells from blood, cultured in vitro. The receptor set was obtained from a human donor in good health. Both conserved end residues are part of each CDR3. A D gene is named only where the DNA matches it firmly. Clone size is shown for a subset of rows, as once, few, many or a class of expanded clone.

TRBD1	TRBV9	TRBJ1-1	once	TGTGCCAGCAGCTCCACGACAGGGTGGGGAACTGAAGCTTTCTTT	CASSSTTGWGTEAFF
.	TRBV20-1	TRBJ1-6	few	TGCAGTGCTAGAGTGGGGGGTAATTCACCCCTCCACTTT	CSARVGGNSPLHF
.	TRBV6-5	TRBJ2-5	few	TGTGCCAGCAGTTACAGGGGGGGACTCCAAGAGACCCAGTACTTC	CASSYRGGLQETQYF
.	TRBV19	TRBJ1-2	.	TGTGCCAGTAGTATACGCGCAGGGGACACCAATAACCTATATGGCTACACCTTC	CASSIRAGDTNNLYGYTF
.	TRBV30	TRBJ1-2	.	TGTGCCTGGAGTGTCAAGGGAGGTGGAGGCGGCTACACCTTC	CAWSVKGGGGGYTF
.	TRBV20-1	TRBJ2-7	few	TGCAGTGCTGGACTACAGGGGCTCCACGAGCAGTACTTC	CSAGLQGLHEQYF
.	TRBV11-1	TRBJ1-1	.	TGTGCCAGCAGCTTAGCTCTCATGAACACTGAAGCTTTCTTT	CASSLALMNTEAFF
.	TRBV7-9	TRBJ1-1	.	TGTGCCAGCGGTAGATCGGGGGCTTTCTTT	CASGRSGAFF
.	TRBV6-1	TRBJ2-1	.	TGTGCCAGCAGTGAAGTACCGGGAACTGACAATGAGCAGTTCTTC	CASSEVPGTDNEQFF
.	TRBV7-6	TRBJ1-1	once	TGTGCCAGCAGCAAAGGGGCGGGGATAACTGAAGCTTTCTTT	CASSKGAGITEAFF
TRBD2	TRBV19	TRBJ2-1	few	TGTGCCAGTAGTGCCACTAGCGGGGGGGCCTCTAGCGTTGAGCAGTTCTTC	CASSATSGGASSVEQFF
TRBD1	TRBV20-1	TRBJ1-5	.	TGCAGTGCTAGAGGGACAGGCGGCAATCAGCCCCAGCATTTT	CSARGTGGNQPQHF
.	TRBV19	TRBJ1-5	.	TGTGCCAGTAGAGAACGAAAGAGGGCGACAACAAATCAGCCCCAGCATTTT	CASRERKRATTNQPQHF
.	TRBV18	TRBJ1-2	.	TGTGCCAGCTCACCATCGGCAGTTACTAACTATGGCTACACCTTC	CASSPSAVTNYGYTF
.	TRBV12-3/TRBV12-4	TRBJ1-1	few	TGTGCCAGCAGTTTACAGGGAGAAGCTTTCTTT	CASSLQGEAFF
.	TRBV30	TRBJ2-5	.	TGTGCCTGGAGTGGGGTCAAAGAGACCCAGTACTTC	CAWSGVKETQYF
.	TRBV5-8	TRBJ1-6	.	TGTGCCAGCAGCTTGTTGCCAGGGGCCTCATCTAATTCACCCCTCCACTTT	CASSLLPGASSNSPLHF
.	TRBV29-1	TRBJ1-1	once	TGCAGCGTCCAACAGGGGAACACTGAAGCTTTCTTT	CSVQQGNTEAFF
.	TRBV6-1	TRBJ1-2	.	TGTGCCAGCAGCGCCTGGTCGCTACGGGGGGGTGGCTACACCTTC	CASSAWSLRGGGYTF
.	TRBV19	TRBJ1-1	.	TGTGCCAGTAGTATTCTCAAGAACACTGAAGCTTTCTTT	CASSILKNTEAFF
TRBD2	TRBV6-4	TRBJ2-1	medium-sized	TGTGCCAGCAGTGACCGCGGGGGGGATACCAATGAGCAGTTCTTC	CASSDRGGDTNEQFF
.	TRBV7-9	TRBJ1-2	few	TGTGCCAGCAGCTTAGACTTACATGGCTACACCTTC	CASSLDLHGYTF
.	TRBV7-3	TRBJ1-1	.	TGTGCCAGCAGTCAGGGAGGCACTGAAGCTTTCTTT	CASSQGGTEAFF
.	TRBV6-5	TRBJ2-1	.	TGTGCCAGCAGTTACGACCGACCAGGGGTGGGGGGATACAATGAGCAGTTCTTC	CASSYDRPGVGGYNEQFF
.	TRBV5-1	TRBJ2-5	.	TGCGCCAGCAGCTTGGCCTGGGAGACCCAGTACTTC	CASSLAWETQYF
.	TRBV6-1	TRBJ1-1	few	TGTGCCAGCAGTGAAACGGGGGGAATTGAAGCTTTCTTT	CASSETGGIEAFF
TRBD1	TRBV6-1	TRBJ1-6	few	TGTGCCAGCAGCACCGGGACAGGGTTTTCACCCCTCCACTTT	CASSTGTGFSPLHF
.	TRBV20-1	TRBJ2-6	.	TGCAGTGCTACAGGGAGCTCTGGGGCCAACGTCCTGACTTTC	CSATGSSGANVLTF
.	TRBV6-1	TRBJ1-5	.	TGTGCCAGCAGCCAGGGGATCTTACCCCATCAGCCCCAGCATTTT	CASSQGILPHQPQHF